These 14 T cell receptor beta chains were sequenced from one sample in a study of blood T cell repertoires in COVID-19. Sequencing used immunoSEQ multiplex PCR; TCRdb keeps in-frame clones, though not all of them. The sample lists 150,000 to 200,000 clones, 88% occurring once. Sequences were obtained from peripheral blood. The receptors stem from an older man with active or convalescent COVID-19.

This clone was observed a handful of times. The chain has TRBV6-5 and TRBJ2-1, with TRBD2 identical over 14 bases. The CDR3 consists of 15 residues. Germline-derived CDR1 and CDR2 are MNHEY and SVGAGI. After removal of 6 bases from V and 10 bases from J, the junction contained 8 bases not matched to a gene. In nucleotides, the CDR3 is TGTGCCAGCAGGCCGGGACTAGCGGGAGATGGGGAGCAGTTCTTC. It encodes CASRPGLAGDGEQFF.

J is TRBJ1-2 and V is TRBV28, with 11 bases aligning to TRBD1. V shed 5 bases, J shed 4 bases, and the junction held 9 bases outside the gene matches. Germline CDR1 and CDR2: MDHEN and SYDVKM. The CDR3 extends over 16 amino acids. CDR3: CASSLGQGAIVYGYTF. The CDR3, as DNA: TGTGCCAGCAGTCTAGGACAGGGGGCGATAGTCTATGGCTACACCTTC.

This clone was seen only a few times. This sequence joins TRBV5-1 and TRBJ2-7; the D gene is possibly TRBD2 (6 bases). Looked up from germline, CDR1 is SGHRS and CDR2 is YFSETQ. The length of the CDR3 is 15 residues. V lost 0 bases to trimming and J lost 3 bases, with 13 bases between them. The CDR3 protein is CASSLDPGLNYEQYF. The CDR3 DNA follows: TGCGCCAGCAGCTTGGATCCGGGACTCAACTACGAGCAGTACTTC. Looking up the rest from reference TRBV5-1 and TRBJ2-7 gives the full variable domain: KAGVTQTPRYLIKTRGQQVTLSCSPISGHRSVSWYQQTPGQGLQFLFEYFSETQRNKGNFPGRFSGRQFSNSRSEMNVSTLELGDSALYLCASSLDPGLNYEQYFGPGTRLTVT.

J is TRBJ2-4 and V is TRBV11-2; D perhaps matches TRBD1 (5 bases). The CDR3 extends over 14 amino acids. Trimming pared 5 bases from V and 6 bases from J, leaving 14 bases between. Germline V gene data show CDR1 as SGHAT and CDR2 as FQNNGV. The CDR3 reads CASSGAGLRNIQYF. Here the CDR3 DNA reads TGTGCCAGCAGCGGTGCAGGGTTGAGAAACATTCAGTACTTC.

CDR3 DNA sequence: TGCGCCAGCACAGGACAGCTAAACACTGAAGCTTTCTTT. It codes for CASTGQLNTEAFF. V and J are TRBV5-1 and TRBJ1-1; the D gene is possibly TRBD1 (6 bases). The V gene's germline CDR1 is SGHRS and CDR2 YFSETQ. This CDR3 contains 13 residues. Trimming shortened V by 6 bases and J by 2 bases, and 11 bases separated the two germline ends. Full variable domain (rest looked up from reference TRBV5-1 and TRBJ1-1): KAGVTQTPRYLIKTRGQQVTLSCSPISGHRSVSWYQQTPGQGLQFLFEYFSETQRNKGNFPGRFSGRQFSNSRSEMNVSTLELGDSALYLCASTGQLNTEAFFGQGTRLTVV.

The gene calls are TRBV15 and TRBJ2-7, with 12 bases matching TRBD2. The V gene's germline CDR1 is LNHNV and CDR2 YYDKDF (reference sequence). Trimming at V came to 3 bases and at J to 5 bases, leaving 5 bases not matched to a gene. The CDR3 consists of 15 residues. CDR3 loop: CATSSKLAGGDEQYF. CDR3 coding DNA: TGTGCCACCAGCAGTAAACTAGCGGGGGGCGACGAGCAGTACTTC.

This chain joins TRBV5-5 and TRBJ1-4; TRBD1 matches at 9 bases. The V segment lost 6 bases and the J segment 7 bases; nucleotides outside the gene matches: 16. This CDR3 spans 17 amino acids. In germline, CDR1 is SGHKS, CDR2 YYEKEE (reference sequence). The CDR3 sequence: CASNPGQGHQISEKLFF. CDR3 DNA: TGTGCCAGCAACCCGGGACAGGGTCATCAGATTTCTGAAAAACTGTTTTTT. The complete variable domain, with remaining parts taken from reference TRBV5-5 and TRBJ1-4, reads DAGVTQSPTHLIKTRGQQVTLRCSPISGHKSVSWYQQVLGQGPQFIFQYYEKEERGRGNFPDRFSARQFPNYSSELNVNALLLGDSALYLCASNPGQGHQISEKLFFGSGTQLSVL.

The V gene is TRBV6-6, the J gene TRBJ1-1; tentatively, D is TRBD1 (5 bases). Trimming cost V 4 bases and J 1 base, with 10 bases left between them. This CDR3 is built from 14 residues. The germline V gene has CDR1 MNHNY and CDR2 SVGAGI (reference sequence). Written as DNA, the CDR3 is TGTGCCAGCAGTTTGGGCAGGGCGAACACTGAAGCTTTCTTT. Encoded protein: CASSLGRANTEAFF.

This clone was seen only once. The chain employs TRBV28 and TRBJ2-6; D gene unclear. V was cut by 6 bases and J by 3 bases, with 18 bases left in between. This CDR3 region has 17 residues. Per germline, CDR1 MDHEN and CDR2 SYDVKM. As DNA, the CDR3 is TGTGCCAGCAGGGATAGTCAGGCCGTTGGTGGGGCCAACGTCCTGACTTTC. The encoded protein is CASRDSQAVGGANVLTF. Variable domain in full (rest from reference TRBV28 and TRBJ2-6): DVKVTQSSRYLVKRTGEKVFLECVQDMDHENMFWYRQDPGLGLRLIYFSYDVKMKEKGDIPEGYSVSREKKERFSLILESASTNQTSMYLCASRDSQAVGGANVLTFGAGSRLTVL.

This sequence joins TRBV2 and TRBJ2-7; 9 nucleotides line up with TRBD2. Germline CDR1 and CDR2: SNHLY and FYNNEI. The CDR3 consists of 15 residues. The junction had 12 bases not matched to a gene; V was cut back by 8 bases and J by 4 bases. The CDR3 DNA follows: TGTGCCAGCCGGTTAGCGGGAGATGCCCTTTACGAGCAGTACTTC. Encoded protein: CASRLAGDALYEQYF.

The V call is TRBV7-9, the J call TRBJ1-2; D is unresolved. CDR3 length: 11 residues. Trimming left V 4 bases short and J 3 bases short, with 3 bases between. In germline, CDR1 is SEHNR, CDR2 FQNEAQ (reference sequence). This CDR3 is CASSSYYGYTF. The DNA for the CDR3 is TGTGCCAGCAGCTCATACTATGGCTACACCTTC. The full variable domain, rest sourced from reference TRBV7-9 and TRBJ1-2, is DTGVSQNPRHKITKRGQNVTFRCDPISEHNRLYWYRQTLGQGPEFLTYFQNEAQLEKSRLLSDRFSAERPKGSFSTLEIQRTEQGDSAMYLCASSSYYGYTFGSGTRLTVV.

V and J are TRBV9 and TRBJ1-6; TRBD1 matches 7 bases. CDR3 length equals 15 residues. J gave up 10 bases and V 0 bases, and 7 bases lay outside the gene matches. CDR1 and CDR2 (germline): SGDLS, YYNGEE. CDR3 loop: CASSVGQGLRSPLHF. CDR3 DNA: TGTGCCAGCAGCGTAGGACAGGGCCTCAGGTCACCCCTCCACTTT.

Only one count was recorded for this clone. Here the CDR3 DNA reads TGTGCCAGTAGTATCAGTACTAATTCACCCCTCCACTTT. Residues: CASSISTNSPLHF. This chain connects TRBV19 to TRBJ1-6, with D hard to call. V lost 3 bases, J lost 6 bases, and 6 bases lay in between. The CDR3 contains 13 residues. Germline V gene lookup returns CDR1 LNHDA and CDR2 SQIVND (reference sequence). Full variable domain (outside the CDR3, taken from reference TRBV19 and TRBJ1-6): DGGITQSPKYLFRKEGQNVTLSCEQNLNHDAMYWYRQDPGQGLRLIYYSQIVNDFQKGDIAEGYSVSREKKESFPLTVTSAQKNPTAFYLCASSISTNSPLHFGNGTRLTVT.

The gene calls are TRBV6-2 or TRBV6-3 and TRBJ1-2; D unresolved. The V gene's germline CDR1 is MNHEY and CDR2 SVGEGT. The germline V and J ends were trimmed by 2 bases and 2 bases, with 9 bases remaining between them. The CDR3 is made up of 14 amino acids. The CDR3, as DNA: TGTGCCAGCAGTTACCATGCTGCGAACTATGGCTACACCTTC. This sequence encodes CASSYHAANYGYTF.